This T cell receptor beta chain was identified in a study of blood T cell repertoires in COVID-19 (dated by TCRdb to about 2020). Regarding the complete study: The collaborator samples originated in the United States, Italy and Spain and spanned the acute and convalescent phases of COVID-19. The prospective study material was composed of cDNA or gDNA derived from T cells, B-cell-depleted T cells, or PBMCs. Subjects who had been exposed to COVID-19, were actively infected with it, or had recovered from it provided the deeply sampled blood TCRbeta repertoires that made up the dataset. A freely available public database, intended as a resource for researchers studying the immune response to SARS-CoV-2, is where the repertoires were released. Samples were obtained from the ongoing ImmuneRACE study (first 160 participants) and from 1,200 or so subjects provided by 6 global collaborators. Sample metadata almost always included a de-identified subject ID, COVID-19 status, age in years and sex. Where HLA class I and class II types were available, the types were taken from metadata supplied by the sample provider, not from assay-based typing. Results and caveats for the whole study, not just this receptor: Clinical and demographic metadata were provided uncurated, with the amount varying by source and participant.

To note about this clone: Which antigen it targets is not known. Base qualities are not at hand, and no much larger clone is one base apart.

At one collaborating source in Seattle, patients were enrolled during active infection and were followed longitudinally through the course of disease. The collaborating institutions used their own protocols to collect whole blood in K2EDTA tubes. For TCRbeta analysis, collaborators shipped samples in one of three forms: frozen whole blood, isolated PBMCs, or DNA extracted from either of those sample types. TCRbeta CDR3 regions were amplified from genomic DNA by means of the immunoSEQ Assay, a bias-controlled multiplex PCR. The study's processing was this. Within the assay, amplification of reference gene primers was used to estimate how many nucleated cells each sample contained. To quantify the absolute abundance of each unique TCRbeta CDR3 rearrangement, sequence reads were collapsed and filtered. For each sample, productive Simpson clonality was calculated by taking the square root of Simpson's diversity index across productive rearrangements. TCRdb stores this immuneACCESS table with in-frame sequences only. Part of the clones is absent; in the studies checked, under half of the shortfall reflects unresolved V genes, and no reason is known for the rest. V, J and clone size are those of that table, while D and trimming were read from the DNA. The sample profile shows roughly 57,000 clones; 80% to 85% of them were found once. Approximately 20% of the sample goes to the ten largest clones.

The material sequenced was peripheral blood. The TCR was taken from a man aged 25 to 40 with COVID-19, enrolled during active disease.

CDR3 loop: CASRGDYRTDTQYF. Read as DNA, the sequence is TGTGCCAGCAGAGGGGACTATCGCACAGATACGCAGTATTTT. The V gene is TRBV6-5 and the J gene is TRBJ2-3, with 7 bases aligning to TRBD2. Trimmed from V: 6 bases; trimmed from J: 1 base; junction bases lacking a gene match: 4. The CDR3 numbers 14 residues from cysteine through phenylalanine. Just CDR3 DNA is preserved here, 42 bases in frame from base 1. Sequences MNHEY (CDR1) and SVGAGI (CDR2) are obtained from the germline V gene.